This T cell receptor (beta chain) was sequenced in a study of identical twins. Germline assignment: CDR1 MNHNS and CDR2 SASEGT. The CDR3 extends over 12 amino acids. V shed 10 bases and J shed 0 bases, with 8 bases lying between them. There are a few counts of this clonotype. The antigen remains undetermined. Addition of a universal primer site occurred through template switching, and cDNA carried unique molecular identifiers. Via MiXCR, TCRdb re-called the 5' RACE reads, giving one row per CDR3 protein. The table records hundreds of thousands of distinct CDR3 sequences, 8.5% to 9% of them present only once. Findings and caveats of the study: Rather than following the same donors, the conclusions depended on cross-sectional statistical analysis.

These data were also reused for a study on yellow fever vaccine responses in identical twins.

This clonotype was obtained from a woman aged 18-30 years in good health. The rearrangement uses TRBV6-1 and TRBJ2-3; the D is unclear. Sequenced material: PBMCs. DNA for the CDR3: TGTGCCACCACCCCTAGCACAGATACGCAGTATTTT. Translated: CATTPSTDTQYF.